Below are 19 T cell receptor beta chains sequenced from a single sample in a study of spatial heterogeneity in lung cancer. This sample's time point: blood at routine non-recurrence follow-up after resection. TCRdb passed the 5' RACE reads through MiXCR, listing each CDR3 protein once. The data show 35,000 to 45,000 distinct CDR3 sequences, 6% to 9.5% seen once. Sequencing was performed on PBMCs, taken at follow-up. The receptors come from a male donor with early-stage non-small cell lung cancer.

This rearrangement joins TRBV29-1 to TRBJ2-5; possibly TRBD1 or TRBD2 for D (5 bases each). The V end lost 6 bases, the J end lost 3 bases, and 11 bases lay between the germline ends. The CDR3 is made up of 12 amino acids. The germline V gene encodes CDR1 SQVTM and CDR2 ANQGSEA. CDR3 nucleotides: TGCAGCGTCTGGGGACCGAAAGAGACCCAGTACTTC. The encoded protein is CSVWGPKETQYF.

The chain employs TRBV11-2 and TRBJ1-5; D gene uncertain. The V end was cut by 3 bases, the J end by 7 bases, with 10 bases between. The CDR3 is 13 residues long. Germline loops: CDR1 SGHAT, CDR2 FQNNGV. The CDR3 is CASSFSRDQPQHF. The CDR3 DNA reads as TGTGCCAGCAGCTTCTCCAGAGACCAGCCCCAGCATTTT.

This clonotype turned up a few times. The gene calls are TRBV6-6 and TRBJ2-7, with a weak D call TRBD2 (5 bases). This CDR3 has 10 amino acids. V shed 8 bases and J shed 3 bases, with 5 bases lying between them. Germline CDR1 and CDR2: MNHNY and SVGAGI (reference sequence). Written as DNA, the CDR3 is TGTGCCAGCGGACTCTACGAGCAGTACTTC. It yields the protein CASGLYEQYF.

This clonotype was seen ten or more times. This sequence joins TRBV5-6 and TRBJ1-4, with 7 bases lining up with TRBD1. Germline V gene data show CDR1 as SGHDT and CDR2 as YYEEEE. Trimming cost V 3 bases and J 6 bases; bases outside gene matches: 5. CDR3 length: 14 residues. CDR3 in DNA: TGTGCCAGCAGCTCGGACAGGATGGATGAAAAACTGTTTTTT. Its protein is CASSSDRMDEKLFF.

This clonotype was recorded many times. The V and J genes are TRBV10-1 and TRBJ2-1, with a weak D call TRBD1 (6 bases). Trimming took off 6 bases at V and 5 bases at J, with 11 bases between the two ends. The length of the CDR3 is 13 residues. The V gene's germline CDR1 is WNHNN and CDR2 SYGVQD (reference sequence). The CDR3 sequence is CASSTGQNNEQFF. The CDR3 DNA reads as TGCGCCAGCAGCACCGGACAGAACAATGAGCAGTTCTTC.

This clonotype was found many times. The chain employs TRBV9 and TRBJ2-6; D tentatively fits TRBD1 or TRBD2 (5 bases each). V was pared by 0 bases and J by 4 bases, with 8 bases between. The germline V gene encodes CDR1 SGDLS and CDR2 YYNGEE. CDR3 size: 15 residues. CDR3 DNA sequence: TGTGCCAGCAGCGTAGGAGGGACCGGGGCCAACGTCCTGACTTTC. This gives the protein CASSVGGTGANVLTF.

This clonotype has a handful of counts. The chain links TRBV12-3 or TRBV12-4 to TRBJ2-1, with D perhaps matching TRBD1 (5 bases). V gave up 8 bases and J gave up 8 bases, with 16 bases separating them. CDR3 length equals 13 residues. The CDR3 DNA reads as TGTGCCAGCGTTGGGGCCGGGTTTGATGAGCAGTTCTTC. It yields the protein CASVGAGFDEQFF.

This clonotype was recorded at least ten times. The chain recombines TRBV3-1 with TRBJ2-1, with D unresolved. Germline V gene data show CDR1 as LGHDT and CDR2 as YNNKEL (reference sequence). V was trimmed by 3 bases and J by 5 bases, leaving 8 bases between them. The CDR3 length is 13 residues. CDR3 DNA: TGTGCCAGCAGCCAGAGGTCTCACAATGAGCAGTTCTTC. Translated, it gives CASSQRSHNEQFF.

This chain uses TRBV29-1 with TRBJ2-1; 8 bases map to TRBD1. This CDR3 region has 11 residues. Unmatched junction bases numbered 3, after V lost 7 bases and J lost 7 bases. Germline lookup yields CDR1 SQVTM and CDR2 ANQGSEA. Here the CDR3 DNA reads TGCAGCGCGGACAGGGCAAATGAGCAGTTCTTC. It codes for CSADRANEQFF.

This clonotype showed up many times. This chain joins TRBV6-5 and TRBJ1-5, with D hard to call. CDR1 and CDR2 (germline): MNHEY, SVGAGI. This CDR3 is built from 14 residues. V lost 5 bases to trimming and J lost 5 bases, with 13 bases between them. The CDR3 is CASSPKYGDQPQHF. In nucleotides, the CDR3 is TGTGCCAGCAGTCCTAAGTACGGGGATCAGCCCCAGCATTTT.

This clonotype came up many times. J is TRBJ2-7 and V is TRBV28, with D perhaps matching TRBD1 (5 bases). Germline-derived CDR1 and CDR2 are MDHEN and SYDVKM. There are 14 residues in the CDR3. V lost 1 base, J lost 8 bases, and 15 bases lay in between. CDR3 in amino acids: CASSLYSRVAQQYF. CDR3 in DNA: TGTGCCAGCAGTTTATATTCCAGGGTAGCACAGCAGTACTTC.

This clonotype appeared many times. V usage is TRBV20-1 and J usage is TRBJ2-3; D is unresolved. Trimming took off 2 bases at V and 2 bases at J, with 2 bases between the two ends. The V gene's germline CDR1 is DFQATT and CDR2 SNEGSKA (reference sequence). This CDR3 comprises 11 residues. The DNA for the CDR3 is TGCAGTGCTAGACCCACAGATACGCAGTATTTT. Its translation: CSARPTDTQYF.

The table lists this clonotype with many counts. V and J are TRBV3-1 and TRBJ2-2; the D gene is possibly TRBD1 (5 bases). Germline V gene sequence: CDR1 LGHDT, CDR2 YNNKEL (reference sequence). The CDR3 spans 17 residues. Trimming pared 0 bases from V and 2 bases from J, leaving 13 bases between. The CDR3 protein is CASSQDPRGYNTGELFF. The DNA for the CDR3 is TGTGCCAGCAGCCAAGATCCTAGGGGCTACAACACCGGGGAGCTGTTTTTT.

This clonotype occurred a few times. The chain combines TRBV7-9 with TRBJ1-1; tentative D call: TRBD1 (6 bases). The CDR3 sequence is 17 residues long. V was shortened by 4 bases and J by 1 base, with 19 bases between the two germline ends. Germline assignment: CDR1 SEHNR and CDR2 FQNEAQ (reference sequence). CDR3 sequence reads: CASSSGTSGHPNTEAFF. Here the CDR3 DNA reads TGTGCCAGCAGCTCGGGAACCTCGGGACACCCGAACACTGAAGCTTTCTTT.

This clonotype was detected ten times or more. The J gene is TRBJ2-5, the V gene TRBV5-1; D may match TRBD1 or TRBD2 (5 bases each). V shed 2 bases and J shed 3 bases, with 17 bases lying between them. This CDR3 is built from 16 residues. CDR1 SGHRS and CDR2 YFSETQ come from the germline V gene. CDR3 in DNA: TGCGCCAGCAGCTTAGCCCGGGACCCGCAAAAAGAGACCCAGTACTTC. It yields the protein CASSLARDPQKETQYF.

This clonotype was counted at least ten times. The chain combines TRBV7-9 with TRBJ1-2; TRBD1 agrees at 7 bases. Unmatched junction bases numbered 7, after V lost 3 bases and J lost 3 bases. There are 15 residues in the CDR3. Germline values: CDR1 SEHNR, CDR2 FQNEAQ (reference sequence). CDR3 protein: CASSFGQAAHYGYTF. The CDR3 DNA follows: TGTGCCAGCAGCTTTGGACAGGCGGCGCACTATGGCTACACCTTC.

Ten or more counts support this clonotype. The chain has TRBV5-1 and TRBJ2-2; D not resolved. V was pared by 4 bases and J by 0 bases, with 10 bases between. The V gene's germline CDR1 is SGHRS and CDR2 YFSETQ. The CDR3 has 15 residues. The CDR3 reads CASSTQDANTGELFF. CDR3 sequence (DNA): TGCGCCAGCAGCACTCAGGATGCGAACACCGGGGAGCTGTTTTTT.

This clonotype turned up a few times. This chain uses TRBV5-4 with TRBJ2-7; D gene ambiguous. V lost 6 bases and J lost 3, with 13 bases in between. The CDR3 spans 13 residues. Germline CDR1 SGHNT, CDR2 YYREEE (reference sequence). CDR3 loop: CASKGLSDYEQYF. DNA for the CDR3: TGTGCCAGCAAGGGCCTATCCGACTACGAGCAGTACTTC.

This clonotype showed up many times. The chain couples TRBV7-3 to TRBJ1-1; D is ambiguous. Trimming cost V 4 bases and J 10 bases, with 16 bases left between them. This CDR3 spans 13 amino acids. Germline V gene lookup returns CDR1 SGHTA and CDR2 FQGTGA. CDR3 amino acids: CASSSRTLEGAFF. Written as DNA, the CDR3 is TGTGCCAGCAGCTCGAGGACCCTGGAAGGAGCTTTCTTT.